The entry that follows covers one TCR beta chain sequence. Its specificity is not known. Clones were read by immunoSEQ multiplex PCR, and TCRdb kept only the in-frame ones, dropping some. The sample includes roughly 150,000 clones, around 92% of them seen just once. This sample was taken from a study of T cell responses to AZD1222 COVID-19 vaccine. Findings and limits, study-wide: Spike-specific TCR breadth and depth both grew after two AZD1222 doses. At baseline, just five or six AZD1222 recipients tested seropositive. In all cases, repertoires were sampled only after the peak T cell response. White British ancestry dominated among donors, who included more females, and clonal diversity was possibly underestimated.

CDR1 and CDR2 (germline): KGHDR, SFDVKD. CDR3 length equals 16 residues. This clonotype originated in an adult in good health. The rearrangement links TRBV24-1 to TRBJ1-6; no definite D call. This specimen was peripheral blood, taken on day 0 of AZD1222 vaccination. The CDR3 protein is CAPVTRRGPGGAPLHF. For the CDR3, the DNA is TGTGCACCAGTGACCAGGAGAGGCCCCGGTGGAGCACCCCTCCACTTT.